This T cell receptor (beta chain) is drawn from a study of tumor-infiltrating lymphocytes in oesophageal squamous cell carcinoma. TCRdb ran MiXCR on the PCR reads and lists one entry per CDR3 protein. Of fewer than 20,000 distinct CDR3 sequences detected, around half appear once; the ten largest clones hold around two fifths. The source is a female donor with esophageal squamous cell carcinoma. Sequences were obtained from esophageal tumor tissue.

This CDR3 is CASSRLAGGSDTQYF. CDR3 nucleotide sequence: TGTGCCAGCAGCCGACTAGCGGGAGGTTCAGATACGCAGTATTTT. The chain carries TRBV7-2 and TRBJ2-3, with 13 bases identical to TRBD2. Losses at the gene ends were 5 bases for V and 4 bases for J; bases not matched to a gene: 3. In germline, CDR1 is SGHTA, CDR2 FQGNSA. The length of the CDR3 is 15 residues.